This T cell receptor beta chain stems from a study of blood T cell repertoires in COVID-19. Study as a whole: Donors in the United States, Italy and Spain gave samples during acute or convalescent COVID-19. The cDNA or gDNA used as material had been derived from T cells, B-cell-depleted T cells, or PBMCs.

Original methodology: Reference gene primer amplification in the assay estimated nucleated cell counts. Produced via immunoSEQ multiplex PCR; TCRdb's table is partial and in-frame only. Clone size and the V and J calls come from that table; the DNA yielded D and trimming. The sample includes about 320,000 clones, around 86% of them seen just once. Trimming pared 3 bases from V and 5 bases from J, leaving 10 bases between. Per the germline V gene, CDR1 is SQVTM and CDR2 is ANQGSEA. This CDR3 region has 12 residues. The receptor comes from a woman aged 50 to 60 with acute or convalescent COVID-19. J is TRBJ2-5 and V is TRBV29-1; unclear D gene. The sample was peripheral blood. DNA of the CDR3: TGCAGCGTTGAGTCGGGTACGGAGACCCAGTACTTC. Its protein is CSVESGTETQYF.